This T cell receptor (beta chain) was obtained from a study of tumor-infiltrating lymphocytes in oesophageal squamous cell carcinoma. This clonotype showed up just a few times. TCRdb reprocessed the PCR reads via MiXCR and lists one record per CDR3 protein. In the table there are roughly 21,000 distinct CDR3 sequences, under 40% of which are singletons. Germline CDR1 and CDR2: SQVTM and ANQGSEA. With 6 bases removed from V and 3 bases from J, the gap between germline ends came to 12 bases. CDR3 length: 13 residues. The clonotype originates from a male donor with esophageal squamous cell carcinoma. Material: esophageal tumor tissue. The gene calls are TRBV29-1 and TRBJ2-1; D is uncertain. The CDR3 coding sequence is TGCAGCGTCTCCCGCAACCTCTACAATGAGCAGTTCTTC. Its translation: CSVSRNLYNEQFF.